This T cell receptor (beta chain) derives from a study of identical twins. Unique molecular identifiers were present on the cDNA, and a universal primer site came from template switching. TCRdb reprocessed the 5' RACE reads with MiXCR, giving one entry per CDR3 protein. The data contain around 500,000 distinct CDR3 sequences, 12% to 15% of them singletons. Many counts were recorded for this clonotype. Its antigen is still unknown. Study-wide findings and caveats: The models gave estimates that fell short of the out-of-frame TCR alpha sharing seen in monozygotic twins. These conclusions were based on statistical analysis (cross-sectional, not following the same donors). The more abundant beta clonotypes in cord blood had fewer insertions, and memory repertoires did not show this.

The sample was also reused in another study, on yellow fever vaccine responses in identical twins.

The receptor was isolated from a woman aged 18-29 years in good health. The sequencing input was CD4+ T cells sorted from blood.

The CDR3 sequence: CAISVEPSYEQYF. CDR3 in DNA: TGTGCCATCAGTGTTGAACCGAGCTACGAGCAGTACTTC. The rearrangement links TRBV10-3 to TRBJ2-7; D gene uncertain. Trimming stripped 4 bases from V and 3 bases from J, with 10 bases between. The CDR3 contains 13 residues. Germline CDR1 reads ENHRY; CDR2 reads SYGVKD.